A selection of T cell receptor beta chains follows, all from one sample in a study of shared clonotypes between healthy human individuals. Assay: immunoSEQ multiplex PCR; the TCRdb copy retains only in-frame clones and omits some. Of about 2 million clones listed, 90% to 95% were seen once; the top ten hold 0.1% to 0.15%. The sequenced sample was naive CD4+ T cells sorted from blood. Receptors originate from a man younger than 35 in good health. Both conserved end residues are part of each CDR3. The D gene is left open where the match is weak. Rows may omit the clone size; those that give it use once, few, many or a size class.

NA	NA	TRBV11-3	TRBJ1-3	CASSQASGNTIYF	TGTGCCAGCAGTCAGGCCTCTGGAAACACCATATATTTT
NA	NA	TRBV5-4	TRBJ2-7	CASSLEPTSSYEQYF	TGTGCCAGCAGCTTGGAGCCAACAAGCTCCTACGAGCAGTACTTC
NA	NA	TRBV10-3	TRBJ2-1	CAISEEWNNEQFF	TGTGCCATCAGTGAGGAGTGGAACAATGAGCAGTTCTTC
NA	NA	TRBV2	TRBJ1-4	CASSPTFFEKLFF	TGTGCCAGCAGTCCGACTTTTTTTGAAAAACTGTTTTTT
once	NA	TRBV30	TRBJ1-2	CAWSFYRDYVGGYTF	TGTGCCTGGAGTTTCTACAGGGACTATGTAGGTGGCTACACCTTC
NA	TRBD1	TRBV19	TRBJ1-6	CASSIEGQGDSPLHF	TGTGCCAGTAGTATAGAGGGACAGGGTGATTCACCCCTCCACTTT
NA	NA	TRBV30	TRBJ2-7	CAWPLSSYEQYF	TGTGCCTGGCCCCTCAGCTCCTACGAGCAGTACTTC
NA	TRBD1	TRBV2	TRBJ2-7	CATMSQQGVWEQYF	TGTGCCACCATGAGCCAACAGGGGGTTTGGGAGCAGTACTTC
NA	TRBD2	TRBV10-1	TRBJ2-3	CASSARGLAEDTQYF	TGCGCCAGCAGCGCTCGGGGACTAGCAGAAGATACGCAGTATTTT
NA	NA	TRBV4-1	TRBJ2-3	CASSQESGTSSTDTQYF	TGCGCCAGCAGCCAAGAATCCGGGACTTCTAGCACAGATACGCAGTATTTT
NA	NA	TRBV2	TRBJ2-2	CASSSKGTLNTGELFF	TGTGCCAGCAGTTCAAAGGGGACACTGAACACCGGGGAGCTGTTTTTT
NA	NA	TRBV19	TRBJ2-4	CASSIEPKNIQYF	TGTGCCAGTAGTATAGAACCCAAAAACATTCAGTACTTC
NA	NA	TRBV10-3	TRBJ1-3	CAISESREGDNTIYF	TGTGCCATCAGTGAGTCGAGGGAGGGCGACAACACCATATATTTT
NA	NA	TRBV18	TRBJ1-4	CASSPPGTPELFF	TGTGCCAGCTCACCTCCCGGGACGCCCGAGTTGTTTTTT
few	TRBD1	TRBV10-3	TRBJ2-7	CAIRDREINEQYF	TGTGCCATCAGAGACAGGGAAATCAACGAGCAGTACTTC
NA	NA	TRBV4-3	TRBJ1-5	CASSQEGSQQPQHF	TGCGCCAGCAGCCAAGAGGGCTCACAACAGCCCCAGCATTTT
NA	NA	TRBV6-1	TRBJ1-3	CASSEAPISGNTIYF	TGTGCCAGCAGTGAAGCGCCGATCTCTGGAAACACCATATATTTT
NA	TRBD2	TRBV5-1	TRBJ2-3	CASADAGGSTDTQYF	TGCGCCAGCGCCGATGCGGGGGGATCCACAGATACGCAGTATTTT
NA	NA	TRBV7-7	TRBJ2-5	CASSFQADLQETQYF	TGTGCTAGCAGCTTTCAGGCAGATCTCCAAGAGACCCAGTACTTC
NA	NA	TRBV6-5	TRBJ1-3	CASQRAGGSGNTIYF	TGTGCCTCCCAACGGGCGGGGGGCTCTGGAAACACCATATATTTT
NA	NA	TRBV10-1	TRBJ2-3	CASSAVLNTDTQYF	TGCGCCAGCAGTGCGGTGCTAAACACAGATACGCAGTATTTT
NA	NA	TRBV6-5	TRBJ2-2	CASSSTGNTGELFF	TGTGCCAGCAGTTCTACAGGGAACACCGGGGAGCTGTTTTTT
NA	TRBD1	TRBV15	TRBJ1-4	CATSPRDSDKLFF	TGTGCCACCAGCCCCCGGGACAGTGACAAACTGTTTTTT
once	TRBD2	TRBV2	TRBJ2-5	CASSEAASGRWETQYF	TGTGCCAGCAGTGAAGCGGCTAGCGGGCGATGGGAGACCCAGTACTTC
NA	TRBD1	TRBV5-4	TRBJ2-7	CASSWDSYEQYF	TGTGCCAGCAGCTGGGACAGTTACGAGCAGTACTTC
NA	TRBD2	TRBV5-4	TRBJ2-5	CASSPGTSASQETQYF	TGTGCCAGCAGCCCGGGGACTAGCGCATCCCAAGAGACCCAGTACTTC
NA	NA	TRBV5-1	TRBJ1-1	CARFRGGEAFF	TGCGCCCGTTTTCGGGGGGGTGAAGCTTTCTTT